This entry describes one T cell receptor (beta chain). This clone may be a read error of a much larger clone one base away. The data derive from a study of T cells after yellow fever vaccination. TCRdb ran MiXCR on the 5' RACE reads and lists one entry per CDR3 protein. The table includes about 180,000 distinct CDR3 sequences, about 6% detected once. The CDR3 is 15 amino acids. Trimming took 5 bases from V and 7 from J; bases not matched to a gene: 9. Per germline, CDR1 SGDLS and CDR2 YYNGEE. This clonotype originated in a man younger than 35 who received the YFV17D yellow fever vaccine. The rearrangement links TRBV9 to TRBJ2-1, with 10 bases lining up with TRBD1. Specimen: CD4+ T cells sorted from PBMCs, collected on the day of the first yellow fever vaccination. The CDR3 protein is CASSPTGGQRNEQFF. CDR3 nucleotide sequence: TGTGCCAGCAGTCCGACAGGGGGCCAAAGGAATGAGCAGTTCTTC.